Listed here are 28 T cell receptor beta chains from one sample, sequenced in a study of prognosis after radiotherapy for stage I lung cancer. Genomic DNA was the source, and TCR beta CDR3 was amplified from it by two-round multiplex PCR. First-round PCR employed TRBV- and TRBJ-specific primers for each gene. TCRdb passed the multiplex PCR reads through MiXCR, listing each CDR3 protein once. The sample includes around 56,000 distinct CDR3 sequences, around 27% of them seen just once. The sample was PBMCs, taken before or after stereotactic body radiation therapy (not recorded which). These receptors all stem from a donor older than 45 with non-small cell lung cancer.

Comment on this clonotype: Just one base apart from a much larger clone, this may be a read error. This chain connects TRBV10-3 to TRBJ2-1; 11 nucleotides line up with TRBD2. CDR1 ENHRY and CDR2 SYGVKD come from the germline V gene. The CDR3 is 16 amino acids. V trimming: 3 bases; J trimming: 9 bases; junction bases outside the gene matches: 10. This chain's CDR3 is CAISDDLAGGNGEQFF. The CDR3, as DNA: TGTGCCATCAGTGACGACCTAGCGGGGGGCAACGGTGAGCAGTTCTTC.

Note on this clonotype: A much larger clone differs by one base, so this may be a read error. The CDR3 sequence is CSGFEGNQPQHF. CDR3 DNA sequence: TGCAGTGGGTTCGAGGGGAATCAGCCCCAGCATTTT. This chain uses TRBV20-1 with TRBJ1-5; tentatively, D is TRBD1 (5 bases). Germline V gene sequence: CDR1 DFQATT, CDR2 SNEGSKA (reference sequence). With 7 bases removed from V and 4 bases from J, the gap between germline ends came to 11 bases. The CDR3 loop spans 12 amino acids.

Ten or more counts support this clonotype. The chain combines TRBV2 with TRBJ2-7, with D hard to call. Germline loops: CDR1 SNHLY, CDR2 FYNNEI. Trimming cost V 4 bases and J 4 bases, with 5 bases left between them. CDR3 length: 11 amino acids. The CDR3: CASSVRYEQYF. The CDR3, as DNA: TGTGCCAGCAGTGTTAGGTACGAGCAGTACTTC. The complete variable domain, with remaining parts taken from reference TRBV2 and TRBJ2-7, reads EPEVTQTPSHQVTQMGQEVILRCVPISNHLYFYWYRQILGQKVEFLVSFYNNEISEKSEIFDDQFSVERPDGSNFTLKIRSTKLEDSAMYFCASSVRYEQYFGPGTRLTVT.

Comments on this clonotype: This likely reflects a read error, since a far larger clone is one base away. The gene calls are TRBV6-9 and TRBJ2-2; 8 bases align to TRBD1. The CDR3 has 15 amino acids. The ends lost 3 bases at V and 4 bases at J; junction bases unmatched: 4. CDR1 and CDR2 from the germline V gene are MNHGY and SVAAGI. The CDR3: CASSYRGQSTGELFF. CDR3 in DNA: TGTGCCAGCAGTTACAGGGGGCAGAGCACCGGGGAGCTGTTTTTT.

This clonotype was found many times. The chain joins TRBV12-3 or TRBV12-4 to TRBJ2-3, with a tentative D call TRBD2 (5 bases). CDR3 size: 14 residues. Trimming cost V 1 base and J 6 bases, with 11 bases left between them. The CDR3 nucleotides are TGTGCCAGCAGTTTAGAGAGGGCGGAGGATACGCAGTATTTT. Translated, it gives CASSLERAEDTQYF.

In its sample, this clonotype was seen many times. This CDR3 reads CAWSPDGYSNQPQHF. The CDR3 DNA reads TGTGCCTGGAGTCCTGACGGATATAGCAATCAGCCCCAGCATTTT. This chain connects TRBV30 to TRBJ1-5, with D uncertain. V lost 2 bases to trimming and J lost 0 bases, with 11 bases between them. In germline, CDR1 is GTSNPN, CDR2 SVGIG (reference sequence). This CDR3 is built from 15 residues.

The chain employs TRBV5-4 and TRBJ1-2; 7 bases are a match to TRBD1. The CDR3 runs 16 residues. Per germline, CDR1 SGHNT and CDR2 YYREEE (reference sequence). With 4 bases clipped from V and 3 bases from J, the junction kept 12 bases outside the gene matches. CDR3 nucleotide sequence: TGTGCCAGCAGCGACTCTGCGGACAGGAAACACTATGGCTACACCTTC. It yields the protein CASSDSADRKHYGYTF.

This clonotype was observed many times. The CDR3 protein is CASSEDAVTDTQYF. The CDR3 DNA is TGTGCCAGCAGTGAGGACGCAGTAACAGATACGCAGTATTTT. The rearrangement joins TRBV2 to TRBJ2-3; D gene unclear. The germline V gene encodes CDR1 SNHLY and CDR2 FYNNEI. V was trimmed by 3 bases and J by 3 bases, leaving 10 bases between them. The CDR3 is made up of 14 amino acids.

This clonotype appeared many times. A read error is possible here, since a much larger clone lies one base away. Because the CDR3 is missing its conserved closing phenylalanine or tryptophan, this is likely a read error. This chain uses TRBV6-2 or TRBV6-3 with TRBJ2-2, with D hard to call. Germline-derived CDR1 and CDR2 are MNHEY and SVGEGT. CDR3 length equals 15 residues. Trimming cost V 2 bases and J 6 bases, with 13 bases left between them. CDR3 residues: CASSYRPGSSGELFL. CDR3 sequence (DNA): TGTGCCAGCAGTTACCGCCCCGGGTCATCCGGGGAGCTGTTTCTT.

The chain links TRBV20-1 to TRBJ2-5; D might be TRBD2 (7 bases). Trimming cost V 2 bases and J 1 base, with 11 bases left between them. From germline, CDR1 is DFQATT and CDR2 SNEGSKA (reference sequence). This CDR3 has 14 amino acids. CDR3 loop: CSARLGGAQETQYF. For the CDR3, the DNA is TGCAGTGCTAGACTGGGGGGGGCCCAAGAGACCCAGTACTTC.

V gene TRBV5-5 combines with J gene TRBJ2-5; no definite D call. The V gene lost 1 base and the J gene lost 0 bases, with 4 bases spanning the gap. CDR3 length equals 13 residues. Germline CDR1 SGHKS, CDR2 YYEKEE (reference sequence). CDR3 bases: TGTGCCAGCAGCTTGAGGTACCAAGAGACCCAGTACTTC. As protein: CASSLRYQETQYF. Together with reference TRBV5-5 and TRBJ2-5, the CDR3 gives the full variable domain: DAGVTQSPTHLIKTRGQQVTLRCSPISGHKSVSWYQQVLGQGPQFIFQYYEKEERGRGNFPDRFSARQFPNYSSELNVNALLLGDSALYLCASSLRYQETQYFGPGTRLLVL.

The table lists this clonotype with many counts. The chain couples TRBV7-9 to TRBJ1-5; D is unclear. V gave up 5 bases and J gave up 10 bases, with 21 bases separating them. Germline CDR1 is SEHNR and CDR2 is FQNEAQ (reference sequence). The CDR3 loop spans 15 amino acids. CDR3 amino acids: CASSRLDGPWSPQHF. DNA for the CDR3: TGTGCCAGCAGCCGACTCGATGGCCCCTGGTCTCCCCAGCATTTT.

The rearrangement joins TRBV3-1 to TRBJ1-1, with D unclear. Germline CDR1 is LGHDT and CDR2 is YNNKEL (reference sequence). V lost 4 bases and J 6 bases, leaving 21 bases between the germline ends. This CDR3 contains 16 residues. The CDR3 region has the DNA TGTGCCAGCAGCCGGGATAGGGTGCTCCAACGACCTGAAGCTTTCTTT. The encoded protein is CASSRDRVLQRPEAFF.

A word on this clonotype: A much larger clone differs by one base, so this may be a read error. The conserved phenylalanine or tryptophan is not found at the CDR3 terminus, so this likely reflects a read error. V is TRBV30 and J is TRBJ2-5; D might be TRBD2 (5 bases). This CDR3 contains 9 residues. The germline gives CDR1 GTSNPN, CDR2 SVGIG (reference sequence). DNA of the CDR3: TGTGCGGCGGGAGAGACCCAGTACTTA. Translating gives CAAGETQYL.

The table lists this clonotype with many counts. The V gene is TRBV4-3, the J gene TRBJ1-4; TRBD1 might be the D (6 bases). The CDR3 consists of 16 residues. Trimming took 1 base from V and 10 from J, leaving 19 bases between them. Germline V gene sequence: CDR1 LGHNA, CDR2 YSLEER. CDR3 nucleotides: TGCGCCAGCAGCCAAGCTCGGGGCAGGGGCGTAGCAAAACTGTTTTTT. Its translation: CASSQARGRGVAKLFF.

This clonotype was recorded at least ten times. The chain has TRBV5-4 and TRBJ2-1; D could derive from TRBD1 or TRBD2 (5 bases each). The germline V and J ends were trimmed by 4 bases and 3 bases, with 11 bases remaining between them. The germline V gene encodes CDR1 SGHNT and CDR2 YYREEE (reference sequence). CDR3 size: 14 residues. The DNA of the CDR3 is TGTGCCAGCAGCCCGGATGGGGGCTACAATGAGCAGTTCTTC. Protein: CASSPDGGYNEQFF.

This clonotype was counted a few times. A much larger clone differs from this one at a single base, so this may be a read error. V gene TRBV6-5 combines with J gene TRBJ1-1; perhaps TRBD1 as D (5 bases). Germline V gene data show CDR1 as MNHEY and CDR2 as SVGAGI. The CDR3 has 14 residues. Trimming pared 3 bases from V and 6 bases from J, leaving 14 bases between. The DNA of the CDR3 is TGTGCCAGCAGTTATAGACAGTGGGTGGCTGAAGCTTTCTTT. Its translation: CASSYRQWVAEAFF.

There are many counts of this clonotype. The J gene is TRBJ1-2, the V gene TRBV3-1, with D unclear. CDR3 length: 14 amino acids. Looked up from germline, CDR1 is LGHDT and CDR2 is YNNKEL (reference sequence). With 0 bases removed from V and 4 bases from J, the gap between germline ends came to 9 bases. The CDR3 loop reads CASSQEADPYGYTF. In nucleotides, the CDR3 is TGTGCCAGCAGCCAAGAAGCGGACCCCTATGGCTACACCTTC.

There are many counts of this clonotype. CDR3 nucleotide sequence: TGTGCCAGCTCACCGGGGACGGGAAGGAGCGGCACAGATACGCAGTATTTT. It is translated as CASSPGTGRSGTDTQYF. The chain carries TRBV18 and TRBJ2-3, with D perhaps being TRBD1 or TRBD2 (5 bases each). Germline V lookup: CDR1 KGHSH, CDR2 LQKENI. CDR3 size: 17 residues. V lost 3 bases, J lost 1 base, and 17 bases lay in between.

Ten or more counts support this clonotype. The rearrangement uses TRBV4-3 and TRBJ1-1; perhaps TRBD1 as D (6 bases). The length of the CDR3 is 13 residues. The V gene's germline CDR1 is LGHNA and CDR2 YSLEER. V gave up 4 bases and J gave up 7 bases, with 13 bases separating them. CDR3 region: CASSPQGRGEAFF. In DNA form, the CDR3 reads TGCGCCAGCAGCCCTCAGGGGAGGGGTGAAGCTTTCTTT.

This clonotype occurred many times. The chain employs TRBV28 and TRBJ2-1, with 11 bases aligning to TRBD1. Germline values: CDR1 MDHEN, CDR2 SYDVKM. This CDR3 region has 15 residues. Trimming took 6 bases from V and 5 from J; bases not matched to a gene: 6. The CDR3 sequence: CASRPGTGGNNEQFF. The CDR3 DNA follows: TGTGCCAGCAGGCCCGGGACAGGGGGGAACAATGAGCAGTTCTTC.

The chain recombines TRBV27 with TRBJ2-3, with 11 bases fitting TRBD1. The CDR3 contains 18 residues. V trimming: 5 bases; J trimming: 1 base; junction bases outside the gene matches: 11. Germline V gives CDR1 MNHEY, CDR2 SMNVEV (reference sequence). In nucleotides, the CDR3 is TGTGCCAGCAGTACGACCCGGGACAGGGGGGCTGGCACAGATACGCAGTATTTT. Residues: CASSTTRDRGAGTDTQYF.

At least ten counts were recorded for this clonotype. CDR3 amino acids: CASSESGGGQPQHF. The DNA for the CDR3 is TGTGCCAGCAGTGAGTCCGGGGGAGGTCAGCCCCAGCATTTT. The chain joins TRBV6-1 to TRBJ1-5; a weak D match, TRBD1 (5 bases). The CDR3 length is 14 residues. Germline V CDR1 and CDR2: MNHNS, SASEGT. Trimming stripped 3 bases from V and 6 bases from J, with 12 bases between.

The chain uses TRBV6-2 or TRBV6-3 and TRBJ2-3; perhaps TRBD1 as D (5 bases). CDR1 and CDR2 (germline): MNHEY, SVGEGT. This CDR3 comprises 14 residues. Trimming cost V 2 bases and J 5 bases, with 11 bases left between them. CDR3 amino acids: CASSYRTLLDTQYF. The CDR3 DNA reads TGTGCCAGCAGTTACAGGACATTGTTAGATACGCAGTATTTT.

This clonotype was recorded many times. The V and J genes are TRBV5-4 and TRBJ2-5, with 9 bases identical to TRBD2. The J segment lost 1 base and the V segment lost 0 bases, leaving 1 base of the junction unmatched. The CDR3 sequence is 15 residues long. Germline lookup yields CDR1 SGHNT and CDR2 YYREEE (reference sequence). DNA of the CDR3: TGTGCCAGCAGCTTGGCTAGCGGGGTCCAAGAGACCCAGTACTTC. This gives the protein CASSLASGVQETQYF.

A word on this clonotype: At one boundary the junction diverges from the germline segment, which might be a read error. The rearrangement joins TRBV2 to TRBJ2-3; D gene unclear. This CDR3 has 12 residues. Germline V CDR1 and CDR2: SNHLY, FYNNEI. The CDR3 coding sequence is TGTGCTAGCAGTGACGTTGGGGATAGGCAGTATTTT. As protein: CASSDVGDRQYF.

This clonotype was recorded many times. The rearrangement links TRBV7-9 to TRBJ1-1; 8 nucleotides agree with TRBD1. With V trimmed by 1 base and J by 1 base, 2 bases remained unmatched. This CDR3 contains 15 residues. Germline CDR1 and CDR2: SEHNR and FQNEAQ (reference sequence). CDR3 sequence: CASSLGTGKNTEAFF. CDR3 bases: TGTGCCAGCAGCTTAGGGACAGGGAAGAACACTGAAGCTTTCTTT.

Remarks on this clonotype: This likely stems from a read error, as it lies one base from a far larger clone. This chain joins TRBV6-4 and TRBJ2-1; 8 bases align to TRBD2. From germline, CDR1 is MRHNA and CDR2 SNTAGT. With V trimmed by 6 bases and J by 3 bases, 10 bases remained unmatched. The CDR3 sequence is 16 residues long. DNA of the CDR3: TGTGCCAGCAGCACCGACTGGAGCGGGGGCTACAATGAGCAGTTCTTC. It yields the protein CASSTDWSGGYNEQFF.